The 9 T cell receptor beta chains presented below share a single source sample, sequenced in a study of blood T cell repertoires in COVID-19. The assay was immunoSEQ multiplex PCR, and TCRdb's table has in-frame clones only and misses some. The sample contains 130,000 to 150,000 clones, 80% to 90% of which appear only once. Sequences were obtained from peripheral blood. Every receptor here comes from a woman in her 50s in a cohort sampled during active or convalescent COVID-19.

The gene calls are TRBV3-1 (or the pseudogene TRBV3-2) and TRBJ1-1; 7 bases are a match to TRBD1. The V gene end was trimmed by 1 base and the J gene end by 8 bases; junction bases not matched to a gene: 1. CDR3 length equals 12 residues. The germline CDR1 and CDR2 sequences are LGHDT and YNNKEL (reference sequence). The CDR3 sequence: CASSQADREAFF. The CDR3 nucleotides are TGTGCCAGCAGCCAAGCGGACAGGGAAGCTTTCTTT.

The rearrangement uses TRBV13 and TRBJ2-3; 12 bases fit TRBD1. With V trimmed by 0 bases and J by 1 base, 2 bases remained unmatched. The CDR3 sequence is 17 residues long. Germline CDR1 and CDR2: PRHDT and FYEKMQ (reference sequence). The DNA of the CDR3 is TGTGCCAGCAGCTTAGGCTGGGACAGGGGGCGCACAGATACGCAGTATTTT. Amino acid sequence: CASSLGWDRGRTDTQYF. The entire variable domain, with the rest obtained from reference TRBV13 and TRBJ2-3, is as follows: AAGVIQSPRHLIKEKRETATLKCYPIPRHDTVYWYQQGPGQDPQFLISFYEKMQSDKGSIPDRFSAQQFSDYHSELNMSSLELGDSALYFCASSLGWDRGRTDTQYFGPGTRLTVL.

In nucleotides, the CDR3 is TGCAGTGCTAGTACCCCGGGACAGGGCGGCCAGCCCCAGCATTTT. Its protein product is CSASTPGQGGQPQHF. The V gene is TRBV20-1, the J gene TRBJ1-5, with 9 bases matching TRBD1. The length of the CDR3 is 15 residues. Trimming removed 3 bases from V and 7 bases from J; junction bases left unmatched: 10. Germline-derived CDR1 and CDR2 are DFQATT and SNEGSKA (reference sequence).

In its sample, this clone was seen a few times. V is TRBV6-1 and J is TRBJ1-4; 7 bases fit TRBD1. CDR1 MNHNS and CDR2 SASEGT come from the germline V gene. The V gene end was trimmed by 3 bases and the J gene end by 6 bases; junction bases not matched to a gene: 4. The CDR3 runs to 14 residues. The CDR3: CASSERGRDEKLFF. The CDR3 region has the DNA TGTGCCAGCAGTGAGAGGGGGCGGGATGAAAAACTGTTTTTT.

This clone has a single count. This sequence joins TRBV7-9 and TRBJ2-1; D might be TRBD1 (5 bases). CDR3 size: 17 residues. The V end lost 0 bases, the J end lost 1 base, and 13 bases lay between the germline ends. Germline CDR1 is SEHNR and CDR2 is FQNEAQ (reference sequence). The CDR3 DNA sequence: TGTGCCAGCAGCTTAGCGCAGGGTTCATTTTCCTACAATGAGCAGTTCTTC. Protein sequence: CASSLAQGSFSYNEQFF.

The CDR3 coding sequence is TGTGCCAGCAGCCGCGGGACGCTTTCCTATAATTCACCCCTCCACTTT. This gives the protein CASSRGTLSYNSPLHF. V gene TRBV3-1 (or the pseudogene TRBV3-2) combines with J gene TRBJ1-6; a possible D gene is TRBD1 (5 bases). This CDR3 is built from 16 residues. Germline CDR1 and CDR2: LGHDT and YNNKEL (reference sequence). The germline V and J ends were trimmed by 4 bases and 1 base, with 11 bases remaining between them.

V and J are TRBV7-9 and TRBJ1-4; D perhaps matches TRBD1 (6 bases). The V gene lost 1 base and the J gene lost 6 bases, with 15 bases spanning the gap. The CDR3 runs 16 residues. Per germline, CDR1 SEHNR and CDR2 FQNEAQ (reference sequence). The CDR3 protein is CASSLDGRGSDEKLFF. The CDR3, as DNA: TGTGCCAGCAGCTTAGACGGCAGGGGTTCGGATGAAAAACTGTTTTTT.

The V gene is TRBV6-2 or TRBV6-3, the J gene TRBJ2-7; the D gene is possibly TRBD2 (5 bases). The V and J ends lost 6 bases and 0 bases respectively, with 15 bases between them. This CDR3 has 15 residues. Germline V CDR1 and CDR2: MNHEY, SVGEGT. DNA for the CDR3: TGTGCCAGCAGCATCAACATGGGGAGCTCCTACGAGCAGTACTTC. It yields the protein CASSINMGSSYEQYF.

The chain carries TRBV5-1 and TRBJ1-5; D may be TRBD1 (5 bases). The V end was cut by 0 bases, the J end by 6 bases, with 13 bases between. This CDR3 comprises 15 residues. CDR1 SGHRS and CDR2 YFSETQ come from the germline V gene. CDR3 DNA sequence: TGCGCCAGCAGCTTGGCGGGCGGGGGTGGTCAGCCCCAGCATTTT. Its protein is CASSLAGGGGQPQHF.